This T cell receptor beta chain was found in a study of blood T cell repertoires in COVID-19. Across about two dozen US areas, participants ranged in age from about 18 to 100 years. As to this clone: The same CDR3 is also encoded by other DNA sequences in this sample.

The data were produced by immunoSEQ multiplex PCR, yet TCRdb's version contains in-frame clones alone and is incomplete. The table records hundreds of thousands of clones, around 90% of them present only once. The CDR3 is made up of 14 amino acids. The V gene's germline CDR1 is LNHDA and CDR2 SQIVND (reference sequence). J was trimmed by 3 bases and V by 5 bases; bases with no gene match: 6. The rearrangement links TRBV19 to TRBJ2-7; 8 bases are a match to TRBD1. The origin of this receptor is a man aged 55-75 years who had recovered from COVID-19. Source material: PBMCs or T cells enriched from blood (not recorded which). The CDR3 coding sequence is TGTGCCAGTAGTCGGACAGGGAAGAACTACGAGCAGTACTTC. It is translated as CASSRTGKNYEQYF.